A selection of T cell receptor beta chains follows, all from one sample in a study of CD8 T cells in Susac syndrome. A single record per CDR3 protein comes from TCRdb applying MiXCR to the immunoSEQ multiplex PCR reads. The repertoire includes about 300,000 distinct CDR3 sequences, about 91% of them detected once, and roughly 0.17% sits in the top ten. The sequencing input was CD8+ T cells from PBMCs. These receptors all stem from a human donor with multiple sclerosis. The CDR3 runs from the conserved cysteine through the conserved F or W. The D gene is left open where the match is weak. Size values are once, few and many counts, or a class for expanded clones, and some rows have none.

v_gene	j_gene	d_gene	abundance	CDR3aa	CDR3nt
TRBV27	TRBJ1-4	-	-	CASSSGTSEKLFF	TGTGCCAGCAGTTCGGGGACATCCGAAAAACTGTTTTTT
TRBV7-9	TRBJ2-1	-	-	CASSPAGSSYNEQFF	TGTGCCAGCAGCCCCGCGGGGAGCTCCTACAATGAGCAGTTCTTC
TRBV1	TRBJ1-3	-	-	CTSRGIHPIETPGNTIYF	TGCACCAGCAGAGGAATTCACCCAATCGAAACCCCTGGAAACACCATATATTTT
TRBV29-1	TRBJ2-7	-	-	CSVEGTNQGTEQYF	TGCAGCGTTGAGGGCACTAACCAGGGGACCGAGCAGTACTTC
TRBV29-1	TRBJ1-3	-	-	CSGDSGNTIYF	TGCAGCGGCGACTCTGGAAACACCATATATTTT
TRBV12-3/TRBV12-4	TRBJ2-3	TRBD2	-	CASSQSGGVTDTQYF	TGTGCCAGCAGTCAAAGCGGGGGGGTCACAGATACGCAGTATTTT
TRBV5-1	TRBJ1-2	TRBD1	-	CASSLEPGQGLGYTF	TGCGCCAGCAGCTTGGAACCGGGACAGGGCCTTGGCTACACCTTC
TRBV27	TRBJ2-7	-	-	CASSSTAYYPYEQYF	TGTGCCAGCAGTTCGACAGCCTATTATCCTTACGAGCAGTACTTC
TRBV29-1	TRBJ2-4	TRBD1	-	CSVLTVDRGQNIQYF	TGCAGCGTTCTCACCGTTGACAGGGGGCAAAACATTCAGTACTTC
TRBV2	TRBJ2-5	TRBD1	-	CASSGDGTGPWTQYF	TGTGCCAGCAGTGGCGACGGGACAGGCCCATGGACCCAGTACTTC
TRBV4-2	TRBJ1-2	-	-	CASSQSTLVTYGYTF	TGTGCCAGCAGCCAATCGACCCTGGTAACCTATGGCTACACCTTC
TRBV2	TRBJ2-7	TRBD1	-	CASLTGQGTPEQYF	TGTGCCAGCCTAACGGGACAGGGGACTCCCGAGCAGTACTTC
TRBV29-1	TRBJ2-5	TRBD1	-	CSVTGAQETQYF	TGCAGCGTTACAGGGGCACAAGAGACCCAGTACTTC
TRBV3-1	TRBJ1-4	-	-	CASSHKGREGTGKLFF	TGTGCCAGCAGCCACAAGGGCCGGGAGGGGACGGGAAAACTGTTTTTT
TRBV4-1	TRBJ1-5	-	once	CASSQSRGWNQPQHF	TGCGCCAGCAGCCAGTCAAGAGGATGGAATCAGCCCCAGCATTTT
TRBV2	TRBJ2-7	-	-	CASQSRLHEQYF	TGTGCCAGCCAGTCGAGGCTCCACGAGCAGTACTTC
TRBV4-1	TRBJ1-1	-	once	CASSHTGMNTEAFF	TGCGCCAGCAGCCACACAGGCATGAACACTGAAGCTTTCTTT
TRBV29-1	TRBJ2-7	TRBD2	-	CSVEQGASGSSYEQYF	TGCAGCGTTGAACAGGGGGCTAGCGGGAGCTCCTACGAGCAGTACTTC
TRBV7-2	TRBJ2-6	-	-	CASSWREGANVLTF	TGTGCCAGCAGCTGGAGAGAAGGGGCCAACGTCCTGACTTTC
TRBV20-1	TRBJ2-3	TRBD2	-	CSAPTSEADTQYF	TGCAGTGCGCCGACTAGCGAGGCAGATACGCAGTATTTT
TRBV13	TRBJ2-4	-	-	CASSLAGAGDIQYF	TGTGCCAGCAGCTTAGCGGGGGCTGGGGACATTCAGTACTTC
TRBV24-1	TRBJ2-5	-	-	CATSDLPGAQGTQYF	TGTGCCACCAGTGATTTGCCGGGGGCCCAGGGGACCCAGTACTTC
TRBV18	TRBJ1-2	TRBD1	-	CASSPGTGMTNYGYTF	TGTGCCAGCTCACCAGGGACAGGGATGACTAACTATGGCTACACCTTC
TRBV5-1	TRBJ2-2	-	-	CASSPLKGTGELFF	TGCGCCAGCAGCCCCCTAAAGGGGACCGGGGAGCTGTTTTTT
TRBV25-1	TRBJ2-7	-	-	CASSEGGYSYEQYF	TGTGCCAGCAGTGAAGGAGGGTACTCCTACGAGCAGTACTTC
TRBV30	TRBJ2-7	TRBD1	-	CARSTGQGAQEQYF	TGTGCCCGGAGTACGGGACAGGGGGCTCAAGAGCAGTACTTC
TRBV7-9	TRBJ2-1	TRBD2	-	CASRQTLAGEGYGNDEQFF	TGTGCCAGCAGGCAAACCCTAGCGGGAGAGGGTTATGGGAATGACGAGCAGTTCTTC
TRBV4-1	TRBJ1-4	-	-	CASSQGSPEKLFF	TGCGCCAGCAGCCAAGGCTCACCTGAAAAACTGTTTTTT
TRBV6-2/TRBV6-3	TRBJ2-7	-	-	CASSYDSVYEQYF	TGTGCCAGCAGTTACGACAGCGTCTACGAGCAGTACTTC
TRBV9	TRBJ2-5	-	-	CASSGVISETQYF	TGTGCCAGCAGCGGGGTGATCTCCGAGACCCAGTACTTC
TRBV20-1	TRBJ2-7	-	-	CSARPSGNYEQYF	TGCAGTGCTAGACCTTCAGGAAACTACGAGCAGTACTTC
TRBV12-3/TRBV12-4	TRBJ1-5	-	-	CASTLGAFNQPQHF	TGTGCCAGCACCCTGGGGGCCTTCAATCAGCCCCAGCATTTT
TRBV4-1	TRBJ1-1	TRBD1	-	CASSQTPGQGKNTEAFF	TGCGCCAGCAGCCAAACCCCGGGACAGGGAAAGAACACTGAAGCTTTCTTT
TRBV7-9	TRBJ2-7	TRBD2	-	CASNPGLAGTYEQYF	TGTGCCAGCAACCCGGGACTAGCGGGGACCTACGAGCAGTACTTC
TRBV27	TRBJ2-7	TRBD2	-	CASSPFLAVRDEQYF	TGTGCCAGCAGTCCCTTCCTAGCGGTGAGGGACGAGCAGTACTTC
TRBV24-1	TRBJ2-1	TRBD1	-	CATSEDRGFNEQFF	TGTGCCACCAGTGAGGACAGGGGGTTTAATGAGCAGTTCTTC
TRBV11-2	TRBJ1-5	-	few	CASSFDSNQPQHF	TGTGCCAGCAGCTTTGACAGCAATCAGCCCCAGCATTTT
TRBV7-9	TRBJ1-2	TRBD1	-	CASSPQGANGYNF	TGTGCCAGCAGCCCCCAGGGGGCGAATGGCTACAACTTC
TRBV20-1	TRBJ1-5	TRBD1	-	CSARDGPGTGYEYGNQPQHF	TGCAGTGCTAGAGATGGCCCCGGGACAGGGTATGAGTATGGCAATCAGCCCCAGCATTTT
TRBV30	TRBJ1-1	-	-	CAWSVTLNTEAFF	TGTGCCTGGAGTGTGACCTTGAACACTGAAGCTTTCTTT
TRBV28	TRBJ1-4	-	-	CASSPPGGGHNEKLFF	TGTGCCAGCAGCCCTCCCGGGGGGGGGCACAATGAAAAACTGTTTTTT